The clone carrying this T cell receptor (beta chain) came up many times. Its target is not known. These data are taken from a study of CD8+CD57+ T cells in acquired aplastic anemia. The wider study: When averaged, DNA from sorted CD4+ and CD8+ cells came to 2.5 to 3.5 ug.

Researchers used genomic DNA as the template to profile TCR beta VDJ and CDR3. TCRdb re-called the reads through MiXCR, storing one row per CDR3 protein. The repertoire holds roughly 290,000 distinct CDR3 sequences, with 45% to 65% as singletons. Study outcomes and limitations: Sharing between patients and controls was observed for twenty-nine CD8+ CDR3 sequences. Controls did not differ significantly from patients in CD8+ Simpson's diversity.

By flow cytometry, patients selected for sequencing had shown an expansion of CD8+CD57+ cells. A severe acquired aplastic anemia diagnosis applied to all patients. The sample taken for sequencing was sorted CD4+, CD8+, or CD8+CD57+ T cells (not recorded which) from PBMCs. The TCR comes from a human donor with aplastic anemia.

The chain's CDR3 is CASSLPGTSGKETQYF. The CDR3, as DNA: TGCGCCAGCAGTCTCCCCGGGACTAGCGGCAAAGAGACCCAGTACTTC. V and J are TRBV5-1 and TRBJ2-5, with 11 bases matching TRBD2. CDR3 length: 16 residues. Germline trimming cut 5 bases from V and 3 bases from J; bases unmatched to any gene: 9. The V gene's germline CDR1 is SGHRS and CDR2 YFSETQ.